A selection of T cell receptor beta chains follows, all from one sample in a study of blood T cell repertoires in COVID-19. Produced via immunoSEQ multiplex PCR; TCRdb's table is partial and in-frame only. The data hold about 160,000 clones, with approximately 84% observed a single time. The specimen sequenced was peripheral blood. The receptor set was obtained from a man aged 35 to 55 with acute or convalescent COVID-19. The CDR3 runs from the conserved cysteine through the conserved F or W. The D gene is left open where the match is weak. Not all rows give a size; the values are once, few, many and, for expanded clones, a class.

j_call d_call v_call clone_size cdr3_length cdr3_nt cdr3_aa
TRBJ2-1 . TRBV5-4 . 15 TGTGCCAGCAGCCGGGGACAAAGCTCCTACAATGAGCAGTTCTTC CASSRGQSSYNEQFF
TRBJ2-1 . TRBV5-1 . 12 TGCGCCAGCAGCGGCGACACGAATGAGCAGTTCTTC CASSGDTNEQFF
TRBJ1-1 . TRBV6-5 . 15 TGTGCCAGCAGTTACAGGGCGCGGGGGGGAACTGAAGCTTTCTTT CASSYRARGGTEAFF
TRBJ2-1 . TRBV27 . 15 TGTGCCAGCAGTTTCAGCCGGGACAACTACAATGAGCAGTTCTTC CASSFSRDNYNEQFF
TRBJ2-1 . TRBV6-2/TRBV6-3 . 14 TGTGCCAGCAGCCAACAGTCGAAGACAGATGAGCAGTTCTTC CASSQQSKTDEQFF
TRBJ2-5 TRBD2 TRBV27 . 15 TGTGCCAGCAGTCTACTAGCGGGGGGGCCGGAGACCCAGTACTTC CASSLLAGGPETQYF
TRBJ1-6 TRBD1 TRBV6-6 . 14 TGTGCCAGCATCCCAGGACAGGGGGGTTCACCCCTCCACTTT CASIPGQGGSPLHF
TRBJ2-7 . TRBV7-8 . 14 TGTGCCAGCAGCGAAAGGGGTCTCCTCTACGAGCAGTACTTC CASSERGLLYEQYF
TRBJ1-3 TRBD1 TRBV3-1/TRBV3-2 . 15 TGTGCCAGCAGCCAACCGACAGGGATAGGAAACACCATATATTTT CASSQPTGIGNTIYF
TRBJ1-5 . TRBV28 . 17 TGTGCCAGCAGTTCCTCGAGTGGGGCTCGCAGCAATCAGCCCCAGCATTTT CASSSSSGARSNQPQHF
TRBJ1-2 TRBD1 TRBV30 . 17 TGTGCCTGGAGCGCATATAGGACAGGGGGTCGGGACTATGGCTACACCTTC CAWSAYRTGGRDYGYTF
TRBJ2-7 TRBD1 TRBV2 . 14 TGTGCCAGCAGTGAGGGCAGGGGGCCGTACGAGCAGTACTTC CASSEGRGPYEQYF
TRBJ1-3 . TRBV19 . 13 TGTGCCAGTGGCACGAGGGCTGGAAACACCATATATTTT CASGTRAGNTIYF
TRBJ2-5 . TRBV27 . 15 TGTGCCAGCAGTTTATCGAGAGCGGGTGGGGAGACCCAGTACTTC CASSLSRAGGETQYF
TRBJ1-1 . TRBV19 many 12 TGTGCCAGTAGTATTAGAACCACTGAAGCTTTCTTT CASSIRTTEAFF
TRBJ2-5 . TRBV6-5 . 12 TGTGCCAGCAGTACAGATTCGGAGACCCAGTACTTC CASSTDSETQYF
TRBJ1-3 . TRBV5-5 . 18 TGTGCCAGCAGATACGGAGGCCAACAGACGAGCTCTGGAAACACCATATATTTT CASRYGGQQTSSGNTIYF
TRBJ2-5 TRBD1 TRBV5-4 . 15 TGTGCCAGCAGCTCGAGGCTGACAGGGATTGAGACCCAGTACTTC CASSSRLTGIETQYF
TRBJ1-1 . TRBV19 . 14 TGTGCCAGTAGTATTGGACAGATGAACACTGAAGCTTTCTTT CASSIGQMNTEAFF
TRBJ1-1 TRBD1 TRBV28 . 14 TGTGCCAGCAGTAAAGGGGACAGATACACTGAAGCTTTCTTT CASSKGDRYTEAFF
TRBJ1-5 TRBD1 TRBV15 . 14 TGTGCCACCAGTGAAAGGGACAGGAATCAGCCCCAGCATTTT CATSERDRNQPQHF
TRBJ2-1 . TRBV5-4 . 18 TGTGCCAGCAGCACCGGCTCCCTACTAGCCCACCCAGCTAATGAGCAGTTCTTC CASSTGSLLAHPANEQFF
TRBJ2-7 . TRBV7-8 . 15 TGTGCCAGCAGCTTAGTAGGCCAGGCCTCCTACGAGCAGTACTTC CASSLVGQASYEQYF
TRBJ1-1 . TRBV24-1 . 12 TGTGCCACCTCTCGGGGGGACACTGAAGCTTTCTTT CATSRGDTEAFF
TRBJ2-7 TRBD1 TRBV25-1 . 12 TGTGCCAGCAGTGATCCACCGGGACAGCTAAACTTC CASSDPPGQLNF
TRBJ2-1 TRBD2 TRBV7-7 . 15 TGTGCCAGCAGCCGTGGACTAGCGGGGGACAATGAGCAGTTCTTC CASSRGLAGDNEQFF
TRBJ1-1 . TRBV28 . 15 TGTGCCAGCAGCCAACAGACAGGACTGAACACTGAAGCTTTCTTT CASSQQTGLNTEAFF
TRBJ1-2 . TRBV11-2 . 13 TGTGCCAGCAGCTTCGAAGGGGAAGATGGCTACACCTTC CASSFEGEDGYTF
TRBJ2-3 . TRBV7-3 . 17 TGTGCCAGCAGCTTGACCGGGCGAGACAGTCACACAGATACGCAGTATTTT CASSLTGRDSHTDTQYF
TRBJ1-6 . TRBV7-9 once 17 TGTGCCAGCAGCATACGGGGGGACCGGGACGGGAATTCACCCCTCCACTTT CASSIRGDRDGNSPLHF
TRBJ1-5 . TRBV7-9 . 13 TGTGCCAGCAGCTTGGGAGGTTTGCAGCCCCAGCATTTT CASSLGGLQPQHF
TRBJ1-6 . TRBV6-1 . 13 TGTGCCAGCAGTGATATTTTTCTTTCACCCCTCCACTTT CASSDIFLSPLHF
TRBJ2-1 TRBD2 TRBV7-2 . 15 TGTGCCAGCAGCTTACTAGCGGGGATAGTTAATGAGCAGTTCTTC CASSLLAGIVNEQFF
TRBJ2-5 TRBD2 TRBV5-4 . 16 TGTGCCAGCAGCCGACTAGCGGGGAAGGTAATGGAGACCCAGTACTTC CASSRLAGKVMETQYF
TRBJ2-3 TRBD2 TRBV13 . 19 TGTGCCAGCAGAAGGGGGACTAGCGGGGGACCCTTCGCCACAGATACGCAGTATTTT CASRRGTSGGPFATDTQYF
TRBJ2-2 . TRBV5-4 . 17 TGTGCCAGCAGCAGAGATCCACAAAGCGCGAACACCGGGGAGCTGTTTTTT CASSRDPQSANTGELFF
TRBJ2-2 . TRBV6-5 . 15 TGTGCCAGCACCCCCCTCTTGCAGTCCGGGGGGGAGCTGTTTTTT CASTPLLQSGGELFF
TRBJ2-2 . TRBV7-2 . 15 TGTGCCAGCAGCCCCAGAGGCCCGAGGACCGGGGAGCTGTTTTTT CASSPRGPRTGELFF
TRBJ1-2 . TRBV24-1 . 16 TGTGCCACCAGTGATTCTACTACGCTCATCTTTGATGGCTACACCTTC CATSDSTTLIFDGYTF
TRBJ1-2 . TRBV30 . 12 TGTGCCTGGACAGGAGGGGTCGGCGGCTACACCTTC CAWTGGVGGYTF
TRBJ1-2 . TRBV28 . 13 TGTGCCAGCAGTAGGACAAGGGGCTATGGCTACACCTTC CASSRTRGYGYTF